The present T cell receptor (beta chain) was sequenced within a study of blood T cell repertoires in COVID-19. This clone has only a few counts. Sequenced by immunoSEQ multiplex PCR; TCRdb stores in-frame clones only, minus some. The sample lists fewer than 200,000 clones; approximately 85% were seen once. Germline V lookup: CDR1 SGHAT, CDR2 FQNNGV. With V trimmed by 4 bases and J by 5 bases, 5 bases remained unmatched. The CDR3 contains 14 residues. What was sequenced was peripheral blood. The source of this sequence is a man in his 60s who had recovered from COVID-19. The chain couples TRBV11-2 to TRBJ1-1, with TRBD1 identical over 9 bases. The CDR3 is CASSSYRGQTEAFF. CDR3 DNA: TGTGCCAGCAGCTCGTACAGGGGGCAGACTGAAGCTTTCTTT.